Below are 4 T cell receptor beta chains sequenced from a single sample in a study of blood T cell repertoires in COVID-19. Sequencing used immunoSEQ multiplex PCR; TCRdb keeps in-frame clones, though not all of them. The sample includes hundreds of thousands of clones, approximately 82% seen only once; the top ten take approximately 5%. Sequencing used PBMCs or T cells enriched from blood (not recorded which). These TCRs come from a man aged 35-49 years who had been exposed to COVID-19.

The chain combines TRBV6-6 with TRBJ1-2; no firm D call. The CDR3 runs to 14 residues. The germline V gene has CDR1 MNHNY and CDR2 SVGAGI (reference sequence). Trimming took 6 bases from V and 8 from J, leaving 19 bases between them. CDR3 DNA: TGTGCCAGCAGGGGCGCGACCCATATTGGGGGCTACACCTTC. It yields the protein CASRGATHIGGYTF.

This chain uses TRBV5-5 with TRBJ2-7; tentatively, D is TRBD2 (6 bases). Germline lookup yields CDR1 SGHKS and CDR2 YYEKEE (reference sequence). The CDR3 totals 13 residues. The V gene lost 1 base and the J gene lost 5 bases, with 10 bases spanning the gap. The CDR3 bases are TGTGCCAGCAGCTTGATATCGGGGGACGAGCAGTACTTC. Its protein product is CASSLISGDEQYF.

This clone has a handful of counts. The V and J genes are TRBV3-1 (or the pseudogene TRBV3-2) and TRBJ1-4; a weak D match, TRBD1 (6 bases). Trimming took 4 bases from V and 7 from J, leaving 19 bases between them. Germline V gene lookup returns CDR1 LGHDT and CDR2 YNNKEL (reference sequence). The CDR3 contains 16 residues. The CDR3 here is CASSPLAGTRGEKLFF. The CDR3 nucleotides are TGTGCCAGCAGCCCGCTCGCCGGGACCAGGGGTGAAAAACTGTTTTTT.

V and J are TRBV12-2 and TRBJ1-2. TRBV12-2 is given as a pseudogene. This CDR3 region has 16 residues. The CDR3: CASRLCFSRVEDGYTF. CDR3 nucleotides: TGTGCAAGTCGCTTATGCTTTTCGAGGGTCGAGGATGGCTACACCTTC.